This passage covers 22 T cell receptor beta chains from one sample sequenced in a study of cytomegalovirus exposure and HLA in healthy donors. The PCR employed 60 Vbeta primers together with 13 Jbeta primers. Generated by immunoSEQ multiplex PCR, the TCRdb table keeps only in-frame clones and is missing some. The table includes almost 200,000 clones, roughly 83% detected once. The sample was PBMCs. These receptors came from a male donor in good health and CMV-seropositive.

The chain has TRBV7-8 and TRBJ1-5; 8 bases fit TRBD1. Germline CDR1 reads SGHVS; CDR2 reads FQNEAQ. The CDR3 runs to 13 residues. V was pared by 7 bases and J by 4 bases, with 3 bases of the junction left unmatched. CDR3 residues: CASTRTGNQPQHF. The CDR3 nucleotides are TGTGCCAGCACCAGGACAGGGAATCAGCCCCAGCATTTT.

CDR3 sequence (DNA): TGTGCCACCAGCAGAGAGGCAGGGCGCACTGAAGCTTTCTTT. As protein: CATSREAGRTEAFF. The chain uses TRBV15 and TRBJ1-1, with D perhaps TRBD1 (5 bases). In germline, CDR1 is LNHNV, CDR2 YYDKDF (reference sequence). Trimming took 0 bases from V and 4 from J, leaving 9 bases between them. The CDR3 covers 14 residues.

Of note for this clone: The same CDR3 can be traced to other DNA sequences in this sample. CDR3 DNA: TGCGCCAGCAGCTTAACATCCTACGAGCAGTACTTC. Translating gives CASSLTSYEQYF. The V call is TRBV5-1, the J call TRBJ2-7, with D unresolved. The CDR3 has 12 residues. The germline CDR1 and CDR2 sequences are SGHRS and YFSETQ. The V gene lost 2 bases and the J gene lost 1 base, with 4 bases spanning the gap.

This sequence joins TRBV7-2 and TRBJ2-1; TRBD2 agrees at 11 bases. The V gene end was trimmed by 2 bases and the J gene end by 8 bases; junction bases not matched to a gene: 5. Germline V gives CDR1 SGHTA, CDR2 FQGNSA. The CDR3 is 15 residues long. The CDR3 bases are TGTGCCAGCAGCTTACCAACTAGCGGGAGCGATGAGCAGTTCTTC. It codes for CASSLPTSGSDEQFF.

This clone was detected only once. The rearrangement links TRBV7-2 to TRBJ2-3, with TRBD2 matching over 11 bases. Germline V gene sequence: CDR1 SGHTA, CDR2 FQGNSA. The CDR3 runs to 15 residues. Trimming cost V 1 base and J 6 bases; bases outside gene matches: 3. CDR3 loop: CASSLDIAGGDTQYF. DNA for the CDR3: TGTGCCAGCAGCTTAGATATAGCGGGGGGGGATACGCAGTATTTT. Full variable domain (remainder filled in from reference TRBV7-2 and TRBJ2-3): GAGVSQSPSNKVTEKGKDVELRCDPISGHTALYWYRQSLGQGLEFLIYFQGNSAPDKSGLPSDRFSAERTGGSVSTLTIQRTQQEDSAVYLCASSLDIAGGDTQYFGPGTRLTVL.

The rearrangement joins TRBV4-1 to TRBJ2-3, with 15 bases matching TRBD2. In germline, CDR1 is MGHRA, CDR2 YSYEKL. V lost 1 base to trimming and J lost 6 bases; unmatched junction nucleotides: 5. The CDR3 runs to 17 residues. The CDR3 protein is CASSQVGLAGGLDTQYF. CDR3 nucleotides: TGCGCCAGCAGCCAAGTTGGACTAGCGGGGGGGCTGGATACGCAGTATTTT.

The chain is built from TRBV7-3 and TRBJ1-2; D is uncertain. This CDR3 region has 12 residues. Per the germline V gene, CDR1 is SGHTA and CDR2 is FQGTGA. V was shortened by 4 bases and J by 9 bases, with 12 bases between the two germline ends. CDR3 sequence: CASSSQEGRYTF. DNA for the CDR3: TGTGCCAGCAGCTCCCAGGAGGGCCGCTACACCTTC.

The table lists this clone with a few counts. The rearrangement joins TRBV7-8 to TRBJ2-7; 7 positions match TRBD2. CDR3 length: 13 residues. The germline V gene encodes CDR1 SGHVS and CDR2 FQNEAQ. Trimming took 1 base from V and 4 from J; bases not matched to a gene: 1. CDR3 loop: CASSLGGGYEQYF. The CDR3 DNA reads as TGTGCCAGCAGCTTAGGCGGGGGTTACGAGCAGTACTTC.

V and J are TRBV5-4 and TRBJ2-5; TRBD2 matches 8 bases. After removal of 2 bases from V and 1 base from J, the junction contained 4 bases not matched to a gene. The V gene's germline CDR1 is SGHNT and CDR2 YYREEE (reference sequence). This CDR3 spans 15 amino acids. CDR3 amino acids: CASSFGGVPQETQYF. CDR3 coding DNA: TGTGCCAGCAGCTTCGGGGGGGTGCCCCAAGAGACCCAGTACTTC.

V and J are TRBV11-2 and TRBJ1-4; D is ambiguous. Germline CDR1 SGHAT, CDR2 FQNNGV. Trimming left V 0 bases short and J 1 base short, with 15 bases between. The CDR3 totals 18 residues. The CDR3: CASSLDALVTGTNEKLFF. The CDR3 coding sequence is TGTGCCAGCAGCTTAGATGCTCTGGTAACTGGAACTAATGAAAAACTGTTTTTT. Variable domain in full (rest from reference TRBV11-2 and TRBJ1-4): EAGVAQSPRYKIIEKRQSVAFWCNPISGHATLYWYQQILGQGPKLLIQFQNNGVVDDSQLPKDRFSAERLKGVDSTLKIQPAKLEDSAVYLCASSLDALVTGTNEKLFFGSGTQLSVL.

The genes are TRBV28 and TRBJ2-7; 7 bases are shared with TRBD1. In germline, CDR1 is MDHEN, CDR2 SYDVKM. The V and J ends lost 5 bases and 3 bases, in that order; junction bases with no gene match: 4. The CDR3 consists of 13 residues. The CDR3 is CASSRDSHYEQYF. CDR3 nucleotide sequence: TGTGCCAGCAGTCGGGACAGCCACTACGAGCAGTACTTC.

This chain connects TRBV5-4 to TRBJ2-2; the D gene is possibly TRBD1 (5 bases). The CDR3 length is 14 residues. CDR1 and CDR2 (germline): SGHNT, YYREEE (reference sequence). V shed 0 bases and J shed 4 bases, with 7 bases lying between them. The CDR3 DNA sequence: TGTGCCAGCAGCTTGGAACAGGTCACCGGGGAGCTGTTTTTT. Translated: CASSLEQVTGELFF.

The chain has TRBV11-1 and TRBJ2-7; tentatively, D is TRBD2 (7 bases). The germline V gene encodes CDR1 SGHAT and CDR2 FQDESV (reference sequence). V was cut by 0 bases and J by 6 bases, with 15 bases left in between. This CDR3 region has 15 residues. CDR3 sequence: CASSLAPGDYGEQYF. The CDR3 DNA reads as TGTGCCAGCAGCTTAGCTCCAGGGGACTATGGCGAGCAGTACTTC.

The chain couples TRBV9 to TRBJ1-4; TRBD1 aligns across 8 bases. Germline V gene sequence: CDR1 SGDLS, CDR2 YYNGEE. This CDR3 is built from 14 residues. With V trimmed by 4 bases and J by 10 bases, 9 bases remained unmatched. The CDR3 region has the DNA TGTGCCAGCAGCTCTCAGGACAGGGTTGGAAAACTGTTTTTT. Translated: CASSSQDRVGKLFF.

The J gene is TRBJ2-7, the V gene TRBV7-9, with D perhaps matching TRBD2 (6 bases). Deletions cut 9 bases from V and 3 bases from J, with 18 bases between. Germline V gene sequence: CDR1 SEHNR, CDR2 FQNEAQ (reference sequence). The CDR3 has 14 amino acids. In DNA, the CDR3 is TGTGCCAGTCAGGCGGGACGGGGCGACTACGAGCAGTACTTC. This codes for CASQAGRGDYEQYF.

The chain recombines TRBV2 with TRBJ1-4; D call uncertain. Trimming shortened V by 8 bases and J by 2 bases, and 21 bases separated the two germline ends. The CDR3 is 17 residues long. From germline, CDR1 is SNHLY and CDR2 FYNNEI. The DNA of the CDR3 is TGTGCCAGCCCCCGTGCACCAATAGCGGGTACTAATGAAAAACTGTTTTTT. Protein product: CASPRAPIAGTNEKLFF.

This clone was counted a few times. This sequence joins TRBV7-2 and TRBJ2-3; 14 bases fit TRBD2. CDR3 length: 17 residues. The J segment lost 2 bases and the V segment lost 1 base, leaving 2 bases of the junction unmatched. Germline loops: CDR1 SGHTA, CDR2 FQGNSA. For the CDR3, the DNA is TGTGCCAGCAGCTTAGGGACTAGCGGGGGGTTCACAGATACGCAGTATTTT. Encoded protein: CASSLGTSGGFTDTQYF.

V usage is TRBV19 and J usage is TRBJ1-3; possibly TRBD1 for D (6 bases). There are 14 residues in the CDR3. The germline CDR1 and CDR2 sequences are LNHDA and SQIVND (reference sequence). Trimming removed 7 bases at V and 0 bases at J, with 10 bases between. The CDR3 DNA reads TGTGCCAGTAAGCAGGGGCGCTCTGGAAACACCATATATTTT. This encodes CASKQGRSGNTIYF.

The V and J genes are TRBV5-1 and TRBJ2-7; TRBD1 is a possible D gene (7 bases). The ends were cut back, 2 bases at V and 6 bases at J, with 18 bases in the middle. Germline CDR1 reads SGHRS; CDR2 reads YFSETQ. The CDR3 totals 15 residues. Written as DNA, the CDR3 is TGCGCCAGCAGCTTTAGGACAGGTGGACTATTCGAGCAGTACTTC. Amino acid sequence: CASSFRTGGLFEQYF. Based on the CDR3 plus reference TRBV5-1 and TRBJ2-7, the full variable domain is KAGVTQTPRYLIKTRGQQVTLSCSPISGHRSVSWYQQTPGQGLQFLFEYFSETQRNKGNFPGRFSGRQFSNSRSEMNVSTLELGDSALYLCASSFRTGGLFEQYFGPGTRLTVT.

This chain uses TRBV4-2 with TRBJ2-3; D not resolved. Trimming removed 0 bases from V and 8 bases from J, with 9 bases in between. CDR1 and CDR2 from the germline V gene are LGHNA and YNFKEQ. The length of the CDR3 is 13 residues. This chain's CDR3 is CASSQDLRGTQYF. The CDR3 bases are TGTGCCAGCAGCCAAGATCTCCGAGGTACGCAGTATTTT.

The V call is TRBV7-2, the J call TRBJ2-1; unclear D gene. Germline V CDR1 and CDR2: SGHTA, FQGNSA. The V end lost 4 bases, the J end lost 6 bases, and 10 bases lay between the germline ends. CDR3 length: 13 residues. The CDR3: CASSSEFRNEQFF. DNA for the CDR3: TGTGCCAGCAGCTCGGAGTTCCGCAATGAGCAGTTCTTC.

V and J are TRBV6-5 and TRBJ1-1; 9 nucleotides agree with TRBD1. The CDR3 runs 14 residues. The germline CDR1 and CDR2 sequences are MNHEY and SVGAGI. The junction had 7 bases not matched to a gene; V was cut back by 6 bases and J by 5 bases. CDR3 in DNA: TGTGCCAGCAGCCTCGGACAGGGGACAACTGAAGCTTTCTTT. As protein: CASSLGQGTTEAFF.